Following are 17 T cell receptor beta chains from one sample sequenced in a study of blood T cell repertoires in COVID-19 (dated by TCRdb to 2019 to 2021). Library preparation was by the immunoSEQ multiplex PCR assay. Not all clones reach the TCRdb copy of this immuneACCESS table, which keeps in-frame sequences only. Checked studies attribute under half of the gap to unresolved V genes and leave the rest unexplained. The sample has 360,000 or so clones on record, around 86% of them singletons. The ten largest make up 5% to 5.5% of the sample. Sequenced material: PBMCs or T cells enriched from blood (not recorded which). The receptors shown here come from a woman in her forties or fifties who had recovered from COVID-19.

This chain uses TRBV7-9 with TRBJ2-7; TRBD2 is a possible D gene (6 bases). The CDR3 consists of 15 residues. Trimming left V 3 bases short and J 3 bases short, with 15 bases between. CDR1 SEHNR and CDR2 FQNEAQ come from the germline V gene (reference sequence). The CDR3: CASSLETGAFYEQYF. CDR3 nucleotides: TGTGCCAGCAGCTTGGAAACGGGAGCTTTCTACGAGCAGTACTTC.

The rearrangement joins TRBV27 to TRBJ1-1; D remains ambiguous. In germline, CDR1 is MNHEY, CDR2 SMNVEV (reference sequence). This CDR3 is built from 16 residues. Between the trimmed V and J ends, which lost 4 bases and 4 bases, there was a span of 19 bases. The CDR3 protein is CASSSPGLGSGTEAFF. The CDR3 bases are TGTGCCAGCAGTTCCCCCGGTTTGGGGAGTGGCACTGAAGCTTTCTTT.

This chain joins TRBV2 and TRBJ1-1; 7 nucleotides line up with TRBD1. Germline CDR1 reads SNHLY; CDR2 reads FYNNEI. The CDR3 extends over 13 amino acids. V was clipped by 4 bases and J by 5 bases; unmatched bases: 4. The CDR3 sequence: CASSAGGSTEAFF. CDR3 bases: TGTGCCAGCAGTGCAGGGGGGTCGACTGAAGCTTTCTTT. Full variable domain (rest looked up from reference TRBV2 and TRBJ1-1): EPEVTQTPSHQVTQMGQEVILRCVPISNHLYFYWYRQILGQKVEFLVSFYNNEISEKSEIFDDQFSVERPDGSNFTLKIRSTKLEDSAMYFCASSAGGSTEAFFGQGTRLTVV.

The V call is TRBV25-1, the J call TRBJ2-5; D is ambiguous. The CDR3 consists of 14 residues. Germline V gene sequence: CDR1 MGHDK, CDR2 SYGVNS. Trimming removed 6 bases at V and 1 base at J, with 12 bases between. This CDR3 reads CASSLQTLQETQYF. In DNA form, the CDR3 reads TGTGCCAGCAGCCTACAGACCCTCCAAGAGACCCAGTACTTC. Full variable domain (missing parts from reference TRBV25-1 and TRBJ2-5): EADIYQTPRYLVIGTGKKITLECSQTMGHDKMYWYQQDPGMELHLIHYSYGVNSTEKGDLSSESTVSRIRTEHFPLTLESARPSHTSQYLCASSLQTLQETQYFGPGTRLLVL.

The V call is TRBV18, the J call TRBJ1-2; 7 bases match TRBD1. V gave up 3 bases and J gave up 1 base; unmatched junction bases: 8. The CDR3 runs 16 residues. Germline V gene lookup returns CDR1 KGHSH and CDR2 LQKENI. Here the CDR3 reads CASSPQGTAINYGYTF. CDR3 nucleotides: TGTGCCAGCTCACCGCAGGGGACAGCCATTAACTATGGCTACACCTTC.

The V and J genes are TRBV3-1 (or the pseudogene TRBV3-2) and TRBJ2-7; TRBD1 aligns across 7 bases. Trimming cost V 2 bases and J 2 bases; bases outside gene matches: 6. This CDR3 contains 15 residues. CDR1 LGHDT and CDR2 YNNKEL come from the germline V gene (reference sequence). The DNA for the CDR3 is TGTGCCAGCAGCCAATCAGGGGGTCCGACCTACGAGCAGTACTTC. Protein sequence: CASSQSGGPTYEQYF.

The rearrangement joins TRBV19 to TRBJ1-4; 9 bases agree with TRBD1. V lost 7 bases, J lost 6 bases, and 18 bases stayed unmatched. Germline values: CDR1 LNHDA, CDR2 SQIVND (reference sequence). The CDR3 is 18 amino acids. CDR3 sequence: CASTTGGGQGRWDEKLFF. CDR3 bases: TGTGCCAGTACCACCGGGGGGGGACAGGGTCGATGGGATGAAAAACTGTTTTTT.

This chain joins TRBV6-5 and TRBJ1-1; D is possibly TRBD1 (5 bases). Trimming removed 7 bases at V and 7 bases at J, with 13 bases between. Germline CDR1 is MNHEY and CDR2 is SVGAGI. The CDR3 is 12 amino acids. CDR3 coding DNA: TGTGCCAGCACTCCGCCCGGGGGTGAAGCTTTCTTT. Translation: CASTPPGGEAFF.

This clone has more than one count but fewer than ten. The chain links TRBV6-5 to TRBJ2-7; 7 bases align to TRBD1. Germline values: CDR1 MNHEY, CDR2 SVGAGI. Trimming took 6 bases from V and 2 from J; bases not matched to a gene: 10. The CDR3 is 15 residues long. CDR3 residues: CASRTGTATTYEQYF. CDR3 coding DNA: TGTGCCAGCAGGACCGGGACAGCTACCACCTACGAGCAGTACTTC.

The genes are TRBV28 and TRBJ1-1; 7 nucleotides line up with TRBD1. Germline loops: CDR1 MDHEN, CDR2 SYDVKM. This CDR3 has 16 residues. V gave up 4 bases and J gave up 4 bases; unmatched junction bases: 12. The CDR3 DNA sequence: TGTGCCAGCAGTTATACAACAGGGGATGTTAGCACTGAAGCTTTCTTT. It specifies CASSYTTGDVSTEAFF.

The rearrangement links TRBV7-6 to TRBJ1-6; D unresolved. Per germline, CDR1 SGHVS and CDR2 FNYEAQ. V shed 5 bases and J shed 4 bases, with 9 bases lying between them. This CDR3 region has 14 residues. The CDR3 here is CASSQLPYNSPLHF. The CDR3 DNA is TGTGCCAGCAGCCAACTGCCGTATAATTCACCCCTCCACTTT.

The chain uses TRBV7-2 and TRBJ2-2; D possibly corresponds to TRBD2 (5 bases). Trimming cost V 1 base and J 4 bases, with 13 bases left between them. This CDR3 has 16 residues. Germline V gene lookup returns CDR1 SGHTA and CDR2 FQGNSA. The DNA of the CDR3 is TGTGCCAGCAGCTTAGTGACTACTCGGGGCACCGGGGAGCTGTTTTTT. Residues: CASSLVTTRGTGELFF.

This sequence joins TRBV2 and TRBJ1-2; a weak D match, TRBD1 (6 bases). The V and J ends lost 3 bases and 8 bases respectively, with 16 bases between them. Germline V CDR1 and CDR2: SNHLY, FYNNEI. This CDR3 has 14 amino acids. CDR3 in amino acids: CASSEGGLLGGYTF. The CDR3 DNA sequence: TGTGCCAGCAGTGAGGGGGGGCTACTGGGAGGCTACACCTTC.

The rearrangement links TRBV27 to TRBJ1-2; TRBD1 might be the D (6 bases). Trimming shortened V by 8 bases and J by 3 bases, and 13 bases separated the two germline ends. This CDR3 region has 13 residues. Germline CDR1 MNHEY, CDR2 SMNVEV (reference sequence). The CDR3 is CASGFSGDYGYTF. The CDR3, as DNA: TGTGCCAGCGGCTTCTCAGGGGACTATGGCTACACCTTC.

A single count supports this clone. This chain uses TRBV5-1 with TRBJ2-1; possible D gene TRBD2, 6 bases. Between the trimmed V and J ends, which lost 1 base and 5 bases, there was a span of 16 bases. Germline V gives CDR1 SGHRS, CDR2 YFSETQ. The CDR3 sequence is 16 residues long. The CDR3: CASSLTRGTLDNEQFF. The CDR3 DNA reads TGCGCCAGCAGCTTGACACGAGGGACTCTCGACAATGAGCAGTTCTTC.

CDR3 sequence reads: CASSLAGTKGTEAFF. DNA of the CDR3: TGTGCCAGCAGCTTGGCCGGGACTAAGGGCACTGAAGCTTTCTTT. V gene TRBV5-6 combines with J gene TRBJ1-1, with D perhaps TRBD1 (5 bases). The CDR3 covers 15 residues. With 0 bases removed from V and 4 bases from J, the gap between germline ends came to 13 bases. Germline values: CDR1 SGHDT, CDR2 YYEEEE.

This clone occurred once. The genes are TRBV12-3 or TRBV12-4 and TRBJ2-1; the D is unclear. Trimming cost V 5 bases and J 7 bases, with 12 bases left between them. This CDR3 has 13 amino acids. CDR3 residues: CASSRRLVNEQFF. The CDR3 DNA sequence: TGTGCCAGCAGTCGGCGGCTAGTGAATGAGCAGTTCTTC.